The 3 T cell receptor beta chains given below trace back to one sample, sequenced in a study of shared T cell receptors in the human thymus. Using immunoSEQ multiplex PCR, the repertoire was profiled, and TCRdb retains in-frame clones only, with some absent. The profile shows roughly 660,000 clones, approximately 87% of them singletons. These data are also associated with another study on human thymus T cells.

What was sequenced was thymocytes. The receptors here all came from a boy under two years old with a congenital heart defect.

This chain uses TRBV9 with TRBJ2-7; TRBD2 matches at 9 bases. Unmatched junction bases numbered 3, after V lost 0 bases and J lost 2 bases. The CDR3 length is 15 residues. Germline V lookup: CDR1 SGDLS, CDR2 YYNGEE. The CDR3 is CASSVGVAGAYEQYF. In DNA, the CDR3 is TGTGCCAGCAGCGTAGGGGTAGCGGGAGCCTACGAGCAGTACTTC.

The J gene is TRBJ2-5, the V gene TRBV6-5, with TRBD2 identical over 11 bases. Germline V CDR1 and CDR2: MNHEY, SVGAGI. The ends lost 6 bases at V and 5 bases at J; junction bases unmatched: 5. The CDR3 contains 14 residues. CDR3 sequence: CASRVAGGLETQYF. In DNA form, the CDR3 reads TGTGCCAGCAGAGTAGCGGGAGGGTTGGAGACCCAGTACTTC.

The J gene is TRBJ2-7, the V gene TRBV7-9, with TRBD1 matching 7 bases. The CDR3 length is 16 residues. Germline CDR1 SEHNR, CDR2 FQNEAQ (reference sequence). After removal of 3 bases from V and 2 bases from J, the junction contained 10 bases not matched to a gene. The CDR3 coding sequence is TGTGCCAGCAGCTTGGCCTCCGGGACAGACCCCTACGAGCAGTACTTC. Its translation: CASSLASGTDPYEQYF.